This entry concerns a single T cell receptor beta chain. The antigen this receptor binds is unknown. The input lacks base qualities; no much larger clone sits a single base away. The CDR3 numbers 15 residues from cysteine through phenylalanine. Only the CDR3 DNA stays, 45 bases, in frame from base 1. From the germline V gene, CDR1 is SGHRS and CDR2 is YFSETQ. V is cut by 4 bases and J by 0 bases, and the space between the germline ends is 14 bases. The data belong to a study of cytotoxic CD8 clonotypes in ibrutinib-treated CLL (dated by TCRdb to the early 2020s). For context, the study as a whole: The cohort included some 14 treatment-naive and under 13 relapsed/refractory patients; about 18 were IGHV unmutated. Cryopreserved peripheral blood mononuclear cells were obtained prior to treatment, at the time of response, and at either disease progression or sustained remission. Responses were partial in 24 patients and complete in 2; after median approximately 66 months follow-up, roughly 14 stayed in remission and 12 progressed. The response samples were drawn at a median of 12 months into treatment, with a range of roughly 6 to 40 months. Of the 86 participants in the trial, 25 to 30 had longitudinal samples available. On average, each sample yielded about 250,000 productive templates and 94,082 productive rearrangements.

For TCR beta library preparation, roughly 2 micrograms of genomic DNA were extracted from the cryopreserved PBMCs. Longitudinal blood samples from CLL patients receiving ibrutinib monotherapy were subjected to high-throughput TCR beta sequencing. The patients were enrolled in a single-center, open-label phase 2 trial of ibrutinib monotherapy. On a MiSeq, deep resolution sequencing aimed for a depth between 1 in 1 million and 1 in 200,000 T cells, with each clonotype covered approximately 9.2x on average. The immunoSEQ hsTCRB Kit was used to generate the TCR beta libraries. Processing in the source paper ran as follows. Data were analyzed with ImmunoSEQ Data Assistant and ImmunoSEQ Analyzer, with V, D and J genes assigned per IMGT definitions. Clonality, which ranges from 0 to 1, was calculated as one minus the normalized Shannon entropy of productive rearrangement frequencies. Public clonotype analysis was restricted to overrepresented clonotypes comprising at least 0.05% of each patient's repertoire. Some 13 age-matched healthy donor repertoires from immuneACCESS served as clonality controls. Here the immuneACCESS table is served through TCRdb, limited to in-frame sequences with V and J called. Missing clones are a known gap in these copies; in checked studies unresolved V genes cover under half, and the rest lacks a known reason. For V, J and clone size, that table is used; D and trimming come from the DNA. The sample contains around 310,000 clones, roughly 79% of them found a single time. Over 5.5% of the sample belongs to the ten largest clones.

The paper's findings and limits, for the study overall: Clonality increased at ibrutinib response, stayed stable in sustained remission, and fell back toward baseline at progression. Public clonotypes were found to be uncommon and were observed to contract or remain stable during treatment; the increase in clonality was shown to reflect expansion of private clonotypes at ibrutinib response. Sampling times were not matched between sustained-remission and progressing patients, and lymph node repertoires were not studied. Baseline clonality exceeded that of age-matched healthy donors and correlated strongly with circulating CD8+ T-cell counts.

The clonotype was recovered from a human donor with chronic lymphocytic leukemia. The sequencing used PBMCs, collected before ibrutinib treatment. In this chain, TRBV5-1 is recombined with TRBJ2-7; the D call could be TRBD1 or TRBD2, with each sharing 5 bases. The sequenced DNA: TGCGCCAGCAGCCTTGGGGGTGCTATCTCCTACGAGCAGTACTTC. This sequence encodes CASSLGGAISYEQYF.